These 24 T cell receptor beta chains were sequenced from one sample in a study of blood T cell repertoires in COVID-19. The protocol was immunoSEQ multiplex PCR, while the TCRdb copy is restricted to in-frame clones and leaves out a portion. The table includes roughly 340,000 clones, around 87% detected once. The sequenced sample was peripheral blood. The receptors here all came from a woman aged 50 to 60 with COVID-19, enrolled during active disease.

This clone was observed a handful of times. The rearrangement links TRBV15 to TRBJ2-2, with TRBD1 identical over 12 bases. The CDR3 is 16 amino acids. Germline-derived CDR1 and CDR2 are LNHNV and YYDKDF (reference sequence). V lost 3 bases and J lost 3; bases outside the gene matches: 2. DNA of the CDR3: TGTGCCACCAGCAGGGGACAGGGGGCTTACACCGGGGAGCTGTTTTTT. Amino acids: CATSRGQGAYTGELFF.

The J gene is TRBJ1-3, the V gene TRBV29-1, with D uncertain. The V gene's germline CDR1 is SQVTM and CDR2 ANQGSEA. The V gene lost 8 bases and the J gene lost 3 bases, with 11 bases spanning the gap. This CDR3 has 12 residues. The CDR3 sequence: CSTRAGGNTIYF. In DNA, the CDR3 is TGCAGCACCCGTGCAGGTGGAAACACCATATATTTT.

This sequence joins TRBV9 and TRBJ2-3, with TRBD2 matching 7 bases. J was trimmed by 5 bases and V by 0 bases; bases with no gene match: 9. Germline lookup yields CDR1 SGDLS and CDR2 YYNGEE. This CDR3 is built from 16 residues. CDR3 DNA: TGTGCCAGCAGCGTAGAGGCTAGCGGACGGGGAGATACGCAGTATTTT. Its translation: CASSVEASGRGDTQYF.

V usage is TRBV12-2 and J usage is TRBJ1-1; TRBD1 was called by the table and not checked on the DNA. TRBV12-2 constitutes a pseudogene. This CDR3 region has 14 residues. CDR3 sequence (DNA): TGTGCAAGTCGCTGTGGGACAGGGGGCACTGAAGCTTTCTTT. This encodes CASRCGTGGTEAFF.

The chain employs TRBV3-1 (or the pseudogene TRBV3-2) and TRBJ1-5; 8 bases are a match to TRBD1. CDR1 and CDR2 (germline): LGHDT, YNNKEL (reference sequence). The CDR3 runs 16 residues. Germline trimming cut 0 bases from V and 4 bases from J; bases unmatched to any gene: 5. The CDR3, as DNA: TGTGCCAGCAGCCAAGATGACAGGGGTGGGAATCAGCCCCAGCATTTT. It is translated as CASSQDDRGGNQPQHF.

The genes are TRBV18 and TRBJ2-7; weak D call: TRBD1 (5 bases). Trimming left V 1 base short and J 0 bases short, with 7 bases between. CDR3 size: 14 residues. The germline gives CDR1 KGHSH, CDR2 LQKENI. The CDR3 reads CASSPQGNSYEQYF. The CDR3 coding sequence is TGTGCCAGCTCACCACAGGGGAACTCCTACGAGCAGTACTTC.

This chain joins TRBV10-3 and TRBJ2-1, with 7 bases aligning to TRBD2. Losses at the gene ends were 6 bases for V and 9 bases for J; bases not matched to a gene: 11. Looked up from germline, CDR1 is ENHRY and CDR2 is SYGVKD. This CDR3 region has 14 residues. The CDR3 is CAISSGGRESEQFF. The CDR3 bases are TGTGCCATCAGCTCCGGTGGGCGGGAGAGTGAGCAGTTCTTC.

This clone was detected many times. The chain is built from TRBV4-1 and TRBJ1-5; maybe TRBD1 (5 bases). This CDR3 is built from 19 residues. Germline values: CDR1 MGHRA, CDR2 YSYEKL. V shed 5 bases and J shed 2 bases, with 25 bases lying between them. The CDR3 sequence is CASSYTRLQGRDRNQPQHF. The CDR3 DNA reads as TGCGCCAGCAGCTATACGAGACTGCAGGGCAGAGATCGCAATCAGCCCCAGCATTTT.

The chain has TRBV5-4 and TRBJ2-5; no reliable D call. Germline V gene lookup returns CDR1 SGHNT and CDR2 YYREEE (reference sequence). The V gene lost 4 bases and the J gene lost 2 bases, with 3 bases spanning the gap. The CDR3 is 11 residues long. The CDR3, as DNA: TGTGCCAGCAGCCTACAAGAGACCCAGTACTTC. Protein: CASSLQETQYF.

This chain uses TRBV5-5 with TRBJ2-7; 10 bases line up with TRBD2. Germline V gives CDR1 SGHKS, CDR2 YYEKEE (reference sequence). The CDR3 contains 15 residues. With V trimmed by 4 bases and J by 2 bases, 6 bases remained unmatched. CDR3 sequence reads: CASSRTSGRTYEQYF. The CDR3 region has the DNA TGTGCCAGCAGCCGGACTAGCGGACGTACCTACGAGCAGTACTTC.

The chain joins TRBV18 to TRBJ1-1; possibly TRBD1 for D (5 bases). This CDR3 has 15 residues. With 3 bases removed from V and 0 bases from J, the gap between germline ends came to 11 bases. Germline V gives CDR1 KGHSH, CDR2 LQKENI. This CDR3 is CASSPLDKMNTEAFF. The DNA for the CDR3 is TGTGCCAGCTCACCCTTGGACAAGATGAACACTGAAGCTTTCTTT.

This sequence joins TRBV27 and TRBJ1-1; 7 bases match TRBD1. Germline CDR1 reads MNHEY; CDR2 reads SMNVEV (reference sequence). The ends lost 7 bases at V and 1 base at J; junction bases unmatched: 9. The CDR3 runs to 15 residues. For the CDR3, the DNA is TGTGCCAGCAATGGATGGGACAGCTCGAACACTGAAGCTTTCTTT. It encodes CASNGWDSSNTEAFF.

The rearrangement joins TRBV29-1 to TRBJ2-7; 9 positions match TRBD1. Germline CDR1 and CDR2: SQVTM and ANQGSEA. There are 14 residues in the CDR3. V lost 3 bases to trimming and J lost 3 bases; unmatched junction nucleotides: 6. The CDR3 DNA sequence: TGCAGCGTTGATGGGACAGGGAACTACTACGAGCAGTACTTC. Amino acids: CSVDGTGNYYEQYF.

The chain carries TRBV5-6 and TRBJ2-7, with 7 bases identical to TRBD2. Trimming cost V 0 bases and J 0 bases; bases outside gene matches: 9. This CDR3 spans 17 amino acids. The germline gives CDR1 SGHDT, CDR2 YYEEEE. CDR3 in amino acids: CASSLVSSGKSSYEQYF. The CDR3 DNA sequence: TGTGCCAGCAGCTTGGTGTCTAGCGGAAAAAGCTCCTACGAGCAGTACTTC.

The chain links TRBV5-4 to TRBJ2-5, with 8 bases that match TRBD1. Germline V gene sequence: CDR1 SGHNT, CDR2 YYREEE (reference sequence). The V gene end was trimmed by 4 bases and the J gene end by 5 bases; junction bases not matched to a gene: 10. This CDR3 has 15 amino acids. CDR3 in amino acids: CASSTGDRRSETQYF. CDR3 nucleotides: TGTGCCAGCAGCACGGGGGACAGGCGGTCGGAGACCCAGTACTTC.

The CDR3 bases are TGTGCCAGCAGCGTACCGGGACAGGGTCGTGGCTACACCTTC. As protein: CASSVPGQGRGYTF. The V and J genes are TRBV7-9 and TRBJ1-2; 9 positions match TRBD1. Germline CDR1 is SEHNR and CDR2 is FQNEAQ (reference sequence). CDR3 size: 14 residues. V lost 5 bases and J lost 7; bases outside the gene matches: 8.

The chain carries TRBV7-6 and TRBJ2-2; 7 nucleotides match TRBD2. The CDR3 has 17 residues. The trim removed 5 bases at V and 2 bases at J, leaving 11 bases unmatched. Germline CDR1 reads SGHVS; CDR2 reads FNYEAQ. The CDR3 sequence is CASSRATGTTNTGELFF. The CDR3 DNA reads TGTGCCAGCAGCCGAGCAACCGGGACTACAAACACCGGGGAGCTGTTTTTT.

The chain combines TRBV9 with TRBJ2-5; TRBD2 agrees at 9 bases. The CDR3 consists of 15 residues. J was trimmed by 5 bases and V by 4 bases; bases with no gene match: 9. Germline values: CDR1 SGDLS, CDR2 YYNGEE. The CDR3 nucleotides are TGTGCCAGCAGCCCCGCGGGAGGGCCTAGGGAGACCCAGTACTTC. Its protein product is CASSPAGGPRETQYF.

The V gene is TRBV5-6, the J gene TRBJ2-1; 9 bases are shared with TRBD2. The CDR3 covers 17 residues. The germline gives CDR1 SGHDT, CDR2 YYEEEE. Unmatched junction bases numbered 11, after V lost 4 bases and J lost 3 bases. In DNA, the CDR3 is TGTGCCAGCAGCCCGATTCTAGCGGGGAACTACTACAATGAGCAGTTCTTC. As protein: CASSPILAGNYYNEQFF.

The genes are TRBV27 and TRBJ1-1; no definite D call. With 4 bases removed from V and 5 bases from J, the gap between germline ends came to 14 bases. The CDR3 contains 14 residues. CDR1 MNHEY and CDR2 SMNVEV come from the germline V gene (reference sequence). The CDR3 DNA reads as TGTGCCAGCAGTTCCCCCCTCCAGAGGACTGAAGCTTTCTTT. Translating gives CASSSPLQRTEAFF.

This clone has a handful of counts. The V gene is TRBV29-1, the J gene TRBJ1-4, with 7 bases identical to TRBD1. J was trimmed by 8 bases and V by 7 bases; bases with no gene match: 10. The CDR3 is 13 amino acids. Germline loops: CDR1 SQVTM, CDR2 ANQGSEA. CDR3 protein: CSATTGRTEKLFF. CDR3 coding DNA: TGCAGCGCCACGACAGGGAGAACGGAAAAACTGTTTTTT.

The V and J genes are TRBV7-9 and TRBJ2-1, with D possibly being TRBD1 (6 bases). CDR3 size: 16 residues. Trimming removed 1 base from V and 6 bases from J, with 16 bases in between. Germline CDR1 SEHNR, CDR2 FQNEAQ (reference sequence). The CDR3 coding sequence is TGTGCCAGCAGCTTAGGTCTTCCAGGGGCGGGCAATGAGCAGTTCTTC. Its translation: CASSLGLPGAGNEQFF.

This clone is a singleton in its sample. This rearrangement joins TRBV7-9 to TRBJ1-2; TRBD1 agrees at 9 bases. This CDR3 has 15 residues. Germline V CDR1 and CDR2: SEHNR, FQNEAQ (reference sequence). J lost 1 base, V lost 3 bases, and 3 bases had no gene match. The CDR3 sequence is CASSLLGQGNYGYTF. The CDR3 DNA is TGTGCCAGCAGCTTGTTGGGACAGGGTAACTATGGCTACACCTTC.

The chain joins TRBV19 to TRBJ2-1; 10 bases align to TRBD1. V dropped 4 bases and J dropped 7; count of bases not matched to a gene: 10. Germline CDR1 and CDR2: LNHDA and SQIVND (reference sequence). This CDR3 is built from 16 residues. CDR3 protein: CASSTPRQGARNEQFF. CDR3 DNA: TGTGCCAGTAGTACCCCCCGACAGGGGGCAAGGAATGAGCAGTTCTTC.